One and the same sample provided the 19 T cell receptor beta chains below, sequenced in a study of blood T cell repertoires in COVID-19. Profiled with immunoSEQ multiplex PCR; TCRdb holds only in-frame clones, not every one. This sample has fewer than 200,000 clones, with around 90% found just once. Sequenced sample: peripheral blood. The origin of the receptors is a man between 45 and 60 years old with acute or convalescent COVID-19.

This clone was recorded once. The rearrangement links TRBV27 to TRBJ2-2; D may be TRBD1 (5 bases). CDR3 size: 15 residues. CDR1 is MNHEY and CDR2 is SMNVEV in the germline V gene (reference sequence). V lost 8 bases and J lost 2, with 15 bases in between. The CDR3 DNA sequence: TGTGCCAGCCAGGAGTCTGGACAAAACACCGGGGAGCTGTTTTTT. Translation: CASQESGQNTGELFF.

The chain links TRBV6-5 to TRBJ2-1; 9 positions match TRBD2. J was trimmed by 2 bases and V by 3 bases; bases with no gene match: 5. Germline V gives CDR1 MNHEY, CDR2 SVGAGI. CDR3 length equals 16 residues. CDR3 in amino acids: CASSYVAGGPYNEQFF. Written as DNA, the CDR3 is TGTGCCAGCAGTTATGTGGCGGGAGGGCCCTACAATGAGCAGTTCTTC.

This rearrangement joins TRBV9 to TRBJ1-6; D is unclear. The germline CDR1 and CDR2 sequences are SGDLS and YYNGEE. V lost 7 bases to trimming and J lost 0 bases, with 11 bases between them. The CDR3 has 15 amino acids. The CDR3 reads CASGPSDSYNSPLHF. The DNA for the CDR3 is TGTGCCAGCGGCCCGTCAGACTCCTATAATTCACCCCTCCACTTT.

This clone was seen a few times. J is TRBJ1-4 and V is TRBV19; unclear D gene. V dropped 6 bases and J dropped 3 bases, with 8 bases sitting between them. The germline V gene encodes CDR1 LNHDA and CDR2 SQIVND (reference sequence). This CDR3 comprises 13 residues. The CDR3 DNA follows: TGTGCCAGTAGGAGCGGGTCTAATGAAAAACTGTTTTTT. Encoded protein: CASRSGSNEKLFF.

The chain employs TRBV6-5 and TRBJ2-5, with a weak D call TRBD2 (5 bases). Germline CDR1 is MNHEY and CDR2 is SVGAGI. V was pared by 0 bases and J by 2 bases, with 10 bases between. CDR3 size: 15 residues. CDR3 nucleotides: TGTGCCAGCAGTTACTCAGAGGGATGGCAAGAGACCCAGTACTTC. This codes for CASSYSEGWQETQYF.

The gene calls are TRBV9 and TRBJ2-3, with a possible D match to TRBD1 (6 bases). Between the trimmed V and J ends, which lost 0 bases and 6 bases, there was a span of 14 bases. The CDR3 extends over 15 amino acids. Germline assignment: CDR1 SGDLS and CDR2 YYNGEE. This CDR3 reads CASSVAHGTSDTQYF. The CDR3 DNA reads TGTGCCAGCAGCGTAGCCCACGGGACATCGGATACGCAGTATTTT. Full variable domain (outside the CDR3, taken from reference TRBV9 and TRBJ2-3): DSGVTQTPKHLITATGQRVTLRCSPRSGDLSVYWYQQSLDQGLQFLIQYYNGEERAKGNILERFSAQQFPDLHSELNLSSLELGDSALYFCASSVAHGTSDTQYFGPGTRLTVL.

The chain uses TRBV12-5 and TRBJ2-5; tentatively, D is TRBD2 (5 bases). The CDR3 consists of 11 residues. V lost 5 bases and J 8 bases, leaving 9 bases between the germline ends. Germline V lookup: CDR1 LGHNT, CDR2 FRNRAP. This CDR3 is CASGTRTTQYF. The CDR3 nucleotides are TGTGCTAGTGGTACTAGAACTACCCAGTACTTC. Supplemented by reference TRBV12-5 and TRBJ2-5, the full variable domain reads DARVTQTPRHKVTEMGQEVTMRCQPILGHNTVFWYRQTMMQGLELLAYFRNRAPLDDSGMPKDRFSAEMPDATLATLKIQPSEPRDSAVYFCASGTRTTQYFGPGTRLLVL.

V gene TRBV27 combines with J gene TRBJ1-2; 9 bases map to TRBD1. V shed 4 bases, J shed 0 bases, and the junction held 9 bases outside the gene matches. Germline-derived CDR1 and CDR2 are MNHEY and SMNVEV (reference sequence). The CDR3 consists of 17 residues. CDR3 region: CASSSQGDRATNYGYTF. CDR3 nucleotide sequence: TGTGCCAGCAGTTCTCAGGGGGACAGGGCAACTAACTATGGCTACACCTTC.

J is TRBJ2-1 and V is TRBV27; D is uncertain. CDR3 length: 16 amino acids. Deletions cut 0 bases from V and 2 bases from J, with 11 bases between. The germline CDR1 and CDR2 sequences are MNHEY and SMNVEV (reference sequence). CDR3 sequence reads: CASSLSTARAYNEQFF. CDR3 coding DNA: TGTGCCAGCAGTTTATCCACGGCTAGAGCCTACAATGAGCAGTTCTTC.

The chain combines TRBV19 with TRBJ1-5; possibly TRBD1 for D (6 bases). The CDR3 consists of 18 residues. The ends were cut back, 4 bases at V and 0 bases at J, with 19 bases in the middle. In germline, CDR1 is LNHDA, CDR2 SQIVND (reference sequence). The CDR3 DNA is TGTGCCAGTAGTACCAGGGGCATTGGGGATTATAGCAATCAGCCCCAGCATTTT. This translates into CASSTRGIGDYSNQPQHF.

This sequence joins TRBV29-1 and TRBJ2-3; 7 positions agree with TRBD2. The CDR3 spans 13 residues. CDR1 and CDR2 from the germline V gene are SQVTM and ANQGSEA. Germline trimming cut 7 bases from V and 3 bases from J; bases unmatched to any gene: 7. Here the CDR3 reads CSADSGGTDTQYF. In DNA form, the CDR3 reads TGCAGCGCTGACTCCGGGGGGACAGATACGCAGTATTTT.

This clone was picked up one time. The rearrangement links TRBV19 to TRBJ2-3; a weak D match, TRBD2 (5 bases). V lost 4 bases and J lost 1, with 21 bases in between. CDR1 and CDR2 (germline): LNHDA, SQIVND (reference sequence). CDR3 length equals 18 residues. CDR3: CASSNREHANLRTDTQYF. CDR3 nucleotides: TGTGCCAGTAGTAACCGGGAACACGCGAACCTTCGCACAGATACGCAGTATTTT.

The rearrangement joins TRBV4-2 to TRBJ2-7, with D possibly TRBD1 on 6 matching bases. The V and J ends lost 2 bases and 2 bases respectively, with 10 bases between them. Germline assignment: CDR1 LGHNA and CDR2 YNFKEQ. The CDR3 is 14 residues long. This chain's CDR3 is CASSQRDKTYEQYF. In DNA form, the CDR3 reads TGTGCCAGCAGCCAAAGGGACAAGACCTACGAGCAGTACTTC.

This clone was counted only a few times. The chain recombines TRBV6-2 or TRBV6-3 with TRBJ2-5, with D maybe TRBD2 (5 bases). This CDR3 has 14 residues. Trimming took 6 bases from V and 5 from J, leaving 16 bases between them. Per the germline V gene, CDR1 is MNHEY and CDR2 is SVGEGT. The CDR3 sequence is CASSPTRKWETQYF. The DNA of the CDR3 is TGTGCCAGCAGCCCTACTAGGAAGTGGGAGACCCAGTACTTC.

The rearrangement joins TRBV5-1 to TRBJ2-4; 9 bases align to TRBD1. The CDR3 sequence is 14 residues long. V lost 5 bases, J lost 7 bases, and 7 bases stayed unmatched. CDR1 and CDR2 from the germline V gene are SGHRS and YFSETQ. For the CDR3, the DNA is TGCGCCAGCAGGACAGGGGGAAGTGGTAACATTCAGTACTTC. This gives the protein CASRTGGSGNIQYF.

To note about this clone: At the DNA level, this CDR3 is encoded by other sequences in the same sample as well. The chain recombines TRBV11-1 with TRBJ1-1; TRBD1 is a possible D gene (6 bases). Germline CDR1 is SGHAT and CDR2 is FQDESV (reference sequence). V lost 5 bases and J lost 3, with 7 bases in between. The length of the CDR3 is 12 residues. DNA for the CDR3: TGTGCCAGCAGCCACAGGGACACTGAAGCTTTCTTT. Encoded protein: CASSHRDTEAFF.

The V and J genes are TRBV19 and TRBJ1-1; TRBD1 might be the D (5 bases). The CDR3 contains 15 residues. V lost 1 base to trimming and J lost 1 base, with 10 bases between them. CDR1 and CDR2 from the germline V gene are LNHDA and SQIVND (reference sequence). This CDR3 is CASSIVGGTNTEAFF. The CDR3 DNA follows: TGTGCCAGTAGTATAGTTGGAGGGACGAACACTGAAGCTTTCTTT.

The chain is built from TRBV7-2 and TRBJ2-1, with TRBD1 matching over 10 bases. V dropped 5 bases and J dropped 5; count of bases not matched to a gene: 6. This CDR3 has 15 amino acids. Germline V gene lookup returns CDR1 SGHTA and CDR2 FQGNSA. The CDR3 spells CASSMDRGGHNEQFF. Written as DNA, the CDR3 is TGTGCCAGCAGCATGGACAGGGGGGGCCACAATGAGCAGTTCTTC.

The chain employs TRBV4-3 and TRBJ2-3; 13 positions agree with TRBD2. CDR1 and CDR2 (germline): LGHNA, YSLEER. This CDR3 comprises 19 residues. Losses at the gene ends were 1 base for V and 0 bases for J; bases not matched to a gene: 7. The DNA of the CDR3 is TGCGCCAGCAGCCAAGGGCCCTGGGGACTAGCGGGAAGCACAGATACGCAGTATTTT. This sequence encodes CASSQGPWGLAGSTDTQYF.